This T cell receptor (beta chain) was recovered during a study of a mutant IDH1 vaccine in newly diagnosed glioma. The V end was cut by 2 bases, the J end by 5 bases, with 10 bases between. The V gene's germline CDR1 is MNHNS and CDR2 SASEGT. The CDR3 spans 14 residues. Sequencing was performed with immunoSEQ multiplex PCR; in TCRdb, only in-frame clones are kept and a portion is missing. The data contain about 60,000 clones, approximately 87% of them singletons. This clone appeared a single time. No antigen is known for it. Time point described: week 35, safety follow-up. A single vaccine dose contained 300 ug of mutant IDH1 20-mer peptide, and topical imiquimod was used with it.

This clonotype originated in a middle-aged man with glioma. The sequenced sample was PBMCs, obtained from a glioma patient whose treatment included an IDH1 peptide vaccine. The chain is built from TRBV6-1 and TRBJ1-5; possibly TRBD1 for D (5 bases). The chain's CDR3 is CASSELVGDQPQHF. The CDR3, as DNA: TGTGCCAGCAGTGAATTGGTGGGGGATCAGCCCCAGCATTTT.